The present TCR beta chain was sequenced within a study of somatic mutations in cytotoxic T cells in rheumatoid arthritis. Study at large: Blood samples of about 30 ml were drawn from patients (in EDTA) right after diagnosis and before any treatment.

V was trimmed by 5 bases and J by 5 bases, leaving 16 bases between them. The V gene's germline CDR1 is SGHNT and CDR2 YYREEE (reference sequence). CDR3 length equals 14 residues. In this sample, this clone turned up a few times. Sequencing was performed with immunoSEQ multiplex PCR; in TCRdb, only in-frame clones are kept and a portion is missing. The data hold 15,000 or so clones, with 82% observed a single time. The chain carries TRBV5-4 and TRBJ1-1; no clear D. The sequence came from a woman aged 45-65 years with rheumatoid arthritis. The material sequenced was CD8+ T cells sorted from blood. The chain's CDR3 is CASREGRSNTEAFF. CDR3 nucleotide sequence: TGTGCCAGCAGAGAAGGGCGTTCGAATACTGAAGCTTTCTTT.